This T cell receptor beta chain was recovered during a study of T cells after yellow fever vaccination. Study information: Fractions low in cell number were prepared with SMART-Seq v4 Ultra Low Input.

With V trimmed by 0 bases and J by 3 bases, 1 base remained unmatched. The germline V gene has CDR1 MNHEY and CDR2 SVGAGI. This CDR3 region has 15 residues. This clonotype was recorded many times. Its antigen is not identified. Overall study findings and caveats: Most clones from primary vaccination were detected again post-booster (almost 98% CD4, approximately 90% CD8). On re-exposure, the response was weaker but peaked faster, at day 5 versus 15. There was a small share of clonotypes that showed up in both the CD4 and CD8 compartments.

A single record per CDR3 protein comes from TCRdb applying MiXCR to the 5' RACE reads. The data hold about 320,000 distinct CDR3 sequences, with about 4.5% observed a single time. The sequence derives from a man younger than 35 who received the YFV17D yellow fever vaccine. The rearrangement uses TRBV6-5 and TRBJ2-2; 7 bases agree with TRBD2. The specimen comprised PBMCs, sampled 15 days after the yellow fever booster vaccination. CDR3 coding DNA: TGTGCCAGCAGTTACTCCCGGGAGGACACCGGGGAGCTGTTTTTT. It is translated as CASSYSREDTGELFF.